This T cell receptor beta chain emerged from a study of tumor and adjacent non-tumor tissue in lung cancer. Study-wide background: The cohort had around twelve adenocarcinoma, a couple of squamous cell and 1 small cell patients. About 4.2 million productive TCRbeta reads were obtained per sample on average.

This sample's RNA came from whole unsorted tissue. Donors were chemotherapy-naive, newly diagnosed lung cancer surgical patients in China, August–late 2014. Comments on this clonotype: Antigen specificity is unknown.

General study points: TCR diversity was significantly greater in tumor than normal lung tissue.

The library came from three nested PCR rounds adapted from ARM-PCR protocols. TCRdb processed the multiplex PCR reads anew with MiXCR; each CDR3 protein has one entry. The sample has tens of thousands of distinct CDR3 sequences, roughly 70% seen once. CDR1 and CDR2 from the germline V gene are MNHNY and SVGAGI (reference sequence). Trimming removed 6 bases from V and 4 bases from J; junction bases left unmatched: 4. This CDR3 spans 14 amino acids. The clonotype was recovered from a man aged 55-75 years with non-small cell lung cancer. Source material: lung tumor tissue. The gene calls are TRBV6-6 and TRBJ1-4; 8 nucleotides align to TRBD1. The CDR3 reads CASRPDRDNEKLFF. CDR3 DNA sequence: TGTGCCAGCAGACCGGACAGGGATAATGAAAAACTGTTTTTT.